One and the same sample provided the 12 T cell receptor beta chains below, sequenced in a study of Graves' ophthalmopathy and Graves' hyperthyroidism. From RNA, the CDR3 regions of TCR beta chains were amplified and sequenced. HTBI primers were used in a first-round RT-PCR, which preceded a second-round multiplex PCR. Via MiXCR, TCRdb re-called the multiplex PCR reads, giving one row per CDR3 protein. The repertoire consists of 400,000 to 450,000 distinct CDR3 sequences, with roughly 21% occurring once and the leading ten covering roughly 3.2%. The sample was peripheral blood. The receptors derive from a woman in her late teens or twenties with stable Graves' hyperthyroidism.

This clonotype was recorded many times. The genes are TRBV7-2 and TRBJ2-5, with D possibly matching TRBD2 (7 bases). CDR1 and CDR2 from the germline V gene are SGHTA and FQGNSA. The CDR3 has 14 residues. V was pared by 6 bases and J by 7 bases, with 18 bases between. CDR3 sequence: CASRIRGADGTQYF. The DNA of the CDR3 is TGTGCCAGCAGAATTCGGGGGGCGGATGGGACCCAGTACTTC.

This clonotype was seen at least ten times. The chain has TRBV29-1 and TRBJ1-1; no reliable D call. Germline-derived CDR1 and CDR2 are SQVTM and ANQGSEA. The CDR3 is 14 amino acids. Trimming took 4 bases from V and 2 from J, leaving 14 bases between them. In DNA, the CDR3 is TGCAGCGTTGCGCGCCTGGGCCTTAACACTGAAGCTTTCTTT. Residues: CSVARLGLNTEAFF.

This clonotype came up many times. The chain recombines TRBV6-1 with TRBJ1-6; the match to TRBD1 covers 7 bases. With V trimmed by 4 bases and J by 0 bases, 6 bases remained unmatched. Germline V lookup: CDR1 MNHNS, CDR2 SASEGT. The CDR3 sequence is 17 residues long. This CDR3 is CASSAKQGSSYNSPLHF. The CDR3, as DNA: TGTGCCAGCAGTGCTAAACAGGGGAGCTCCTATAATTCACCCCTCCACTTT.

This clonotype has a handful of counts. The genes are TRBV4-1 and TRBJ2-1, with TRBD2 as a possible D gene (6 bases). V dropped 6 bases and J dropped 5 bases, with 20 bases sitting between them. Germline V gene data show CDR1 as MGHRA and CDR2 as YSYEKL. This CDR3 is 16 amino acids long. The CDR3 here is CASSKVQGLLDNEQFF. The CDR3 bases are TGCGCCAGCAGTAAAGTTCAGGGACTCCTAGACAATGAGCAGTTCTTC.

Worth noting for this clonotype: A much larger clone lies one base from this, so it may be a read error. The gene calls are TRBV7-8 and TRBJ2-6; D not certain. Deletions cut 5 bases from V and 2 bases from J, with 13 bases between. CDR1 is SGHVS and CDR2 is FQNEAQ in the germline V gene. The CDR3 loop spans 16 amino acids. CDR3 sequence: CASSASRVTGANVLTF. DNA of the CDR3: TGTGCCAGCAGCGCCAGCCGGGTGACTGGGGCCAACGTCCTGACTTTC. The variable domain in full, with the rest retrieved from reference TRBV7-8 and TRBJ2-6, is GAGVSQSPRYKVAKRGQDVALRCDPISGHVSLFWYQQALGQGPEFLTYFQNEAQLDKSGLPSDRFFAERPEGSVSTLKIQRTQQEDSAVYLCASSASRVTGANVLTFGAGSRLTVL.

In its sample, this clonotype was seen many times. One base away lies a much larger clone, so this may be a sequencing read error. The CDR3, as DNA: TGTGCCAGCAGTTCGGGGGGTAACATTAAGTACTTC. Its translation is CASSSGGNIKYF. The chain employs TRBV6-1 and TRBJ2-4, with 7 bases that match TRBD2. From germline, CDR1 is MNHNS and CDR2 SASEGT. The CDR3 runs to 12 residues.

This clonotype was counted many times. The junction departs from germline at one end; a sequencing error may be responsible. The chain joins TRBV20-1 to TRBJ2-7; TRBD1 aligns across 8 bases. The CDR3 is 15 residues long. Germline assignment: CDR1 DFQATT and CDR2 SNEGSKA (reference sequence). The chain's CDR3 is CSARNGQGLSHEQYF. CDR3 nucleotides: TGCAGTGCTAGAAATGGACAGGGACTCTCCCACGAGCAGTACTTC.

This clonotype was observed many times. V gene TRBV5-1 combines with J gene TRBJ2-2; TRBD2 matches 11 bases. Germline CDR1 SGHRS, CDR2 YFSETQ. V dropped 2 bases and J dropped 4; count of bases not matched to a gene: 19. The CDR3 extends over 21 amino acids. The CDR3: CASSFPLSTSGAALLTGELFF. The CDR3 DNA follows: TGCGCCAGCAGCTTCCCCCTATCGACTAGCGGGGCCGCACTCCTCACCGGGGAGCTGTTTTTT.

This clonotype showed up just a few times. The chain has TRBV9 and TRBJ1-6, with D possibly TRBD1 on 6 matching bases. V was cut by 2 bases and J by 7 bases, with 13 bases left in between. Germline CDR1 and CDR2: SGDLS and YYNGEE. The CDR3 consists of 15 residues. In DNA, the CDR3 is TGTGCCAGCAGCGTCCGGGACACCAAAAATTCACCCCTCCACTTT. The encoded protein is CASSVRDTKNSPLHF.

V and J are TRBV7-9 and TRBJ1-2; a weak D match, TRBD1 (6 bases). The CDR3 runs 14 residues. Germline CDR1 SEHNR, CDR2 FQNEAQ (reference sequence). The V gene lost 6 bases and the J gene lost 4 bases, with 15 bases spanning the gap. In nucleotides, the CDR3 is TGTGCCAGCAGTCGTACCGGGACACCCTATGGCTACACCTTC. Translated: CASSRTGTPYGYTF.

This clonotype was seen repeatedly, ten times or more. The chain recombines TRBV7-2 with TRBJ1-5; the D is unclear. Germline CDR1 reads SGHTA; CDR2 reads FQGNSA. Trimming took off 5 bases at V and 6 bases at J, with 17 bases between the two ends. The CDR3 spans 15 residues. Here the CDR3 DNA reads TGTGCCAGCAGCCCCACCGGCGAATTCGGTCAGCCCCAGCATTTT. Its translation is CASSPTGEFGQPQHF.

There are many counts of this clonotype. The J gene is TRBJ1-1, the V gene TRBV12-5; D unclear. Germline-derived CDR1 and CDR2 are LGHNT and FRNRAP. Deletions cut 4 bases from V and 0 bases from J, with 6 bases between. This CDR3 has 13 residues. CDR3: CASGSPMNTEAFF. The CDR3, as DNA: TGTGCTAGTGGTTCGCCCATGAACACTGAAGCTTTCTTT.